Shown below are 28 T cell receptor beta chains from a single sample sequenced in a study of control samples from healthy donors and cancer patients. Assay: immunoSEQ multiplex PCR; the TCRdb copy retains only in-frame clones and omits some. The sample carries about 100,000 clones, 92% recorded once. Sequences were obtained from blood. The receptors were sampled from a young woman in good health.

This sequence joins TRBV6-5 and TRBJ2-7, with 8 bases aligning to TRBD1. The length of the CDR3 is 15 residues. The V and J ends lost 2 bases and 2 bases, in that order; junction bases with no gene match: 5. The germline gives CDR1 MNHEY, CDR2 SVGAGI. The CDR3 nucleotides are TGTGCCAGCAGTTACGTCGGACAGGGAACCTACGAGCAGTACTTC. Residues: CASSYVGQGTYEQYF.

This chain links TRBV11-2 with TRBJ2-1; 9 nucleotides line up with TRBD2. The CDR3 is 13 residues long. The V and J ends lost 4 bases and 10 bases, in that order; junction bases with no gene match: 5. Looked up from germline, CDR1 is SGHAT and CDR2 is FQNNGV. As DNA, the CDR3 is TGTGCCAGCAGCTCGCTAGCGGGATGGGAGCAGTTCTTC. Its protein is CASSSLAGWEQFF. Complete variable domain (other parts from reference TRBV11-2 and TRBJ2-1): EAGVAQSPRYKIIEKRQSVAFWCNPISGHATLYWYQQILGQGPKLLIQFQNNGVVDDSQLPKDRFSAERLKGVDSTLKIQPAKLEDSAVYLCASSSLAGWEQFFGPGTRLTVL.

The genes are TRBV14 and TRBJ2-7, with D tentatively TRBD1 (5 bases). V dropped 2 bases and J dropped 2 bases, with 7 bases sitting between them. This CDR3 has 13 amino acids. The germline V gene encodes CDR1 SGHDN and CDR2 FVKESK. The CDR3 DNA is TGTGCCAGCAGCCAAAAAGGGGCCTACGAGCAGTACTTC. This gives the protein CASSQKGAYEQYF.

The chain has TRBV7-2 and TRBJ2-6; 10 positions agree with TRBD2. CDR3 length: 17 amino acids. Germline CDR1 reads SGHTA; CDR2 reads FQGNSA. The J segment lost 2 bases and the V segment lost 3 bases, leaving 4 bases of the junction unmatched. The CDR3 sequence: CASSFSGRVTGANVLTF. The CDR3, as DNA: TGTGCCAGCAGCTTCAGCGGGAGGGTAACTGGGGCCAACGTCCTGACTTTC.

Only one count was recorded for this clone. The V call is TRBV6-2 or TRBV6-3, the J call TRBJ2-4; 11 bases are shared with TRBD2. V gave up 3 bases and J gave up 2 bases; unmatched junction bases: 6. The germline V gene encodes CDR1 MNHEY and CDR2 SVGEGT. This CDR3 comprises 17 residues. The CDR3 nucleotides are TGTGCCAGCAGTTATCCTAGCGGGAGGTCTACCAAAAACATTCAGTACTTC. It translates to CASSYPSGRSTKNIQYF.

This rearrangement joins TRBV19 to TRBJ2-1; D possibly matches TRBD1 or TRBD2 (5 bases each). V was cut by 2 bases and J by 5 bases, with 7 bases left in between. The CDR3 totals 13 residues. From germline, CDR1 is LNHDA and CDR2 SQIVND (reference sequence). The CDR3 region has the DNA TGTGCCAGTAGTATAAGAGGGGACAATGAGCAGTTCTTC. This sequence encodes CASSIRGDNEQFF.

This CDR3 is CASSLGPRAYEQYF. The DNA for the CDR3 is TGTGCCAGCAGCTTGGGTCCAAGGGCCTACGAGCAGTACTTC. This rearrangement joins TRBV5-6 to TRBJ2-7, with D unclear. The CDR3 covers 14 residues. Trimming cost V 0 bases and J 2 bases, with 9 bases left between them. Germline V CDR1 and CDR2: SGHDT, YYEEEE.

Written as DNA, the CDR3 is TGTGCCAGTTCGGACAGAATGCTATATGATTCACCCCTCCACTTT. It specifies CASSDRMLYDSPLHF. This sequence joins TRBV28 and TRBJ1-6; D may be TRBD1 (6 bases). The CDR3 covers 15 residues. The germline gives CDR1 MDHEN, CDR2 SYDVKM. V lost 9 bases and J 8 bases, leaving 20 bases between the germline ends.

CDR3 sequence reads: CASAKGAGGTDTQYF. The DNA of the CDR3 is TGTGCCAGCGCCAAAGGGGCGGGGGGAACAGATACGCAGTATTTT. The rearrangement uses TRBV5-8 and TRBJ2-3; 8 positions match TRBD2. The length of the CDR3 is 15 residues. Trimming took 7 bases from V and 3 from J; bases not matched to a gene: 10. Germline CDR1 reads SGHTS; CDR2 reads YDEGEE.

The CDR3 sequence is CASIRTGSANTEAFF. The CDR3 DNA is TGTGCCAGCATTCGGACAGGGAGCGCGAACACTGAAGCTTTCTTT. The chain joins TRBV6-5 to TRBJ1-1, with 8 bases lining up with TRBD1. This CDR3 comprises 15 residues. From germline, CDR1 is MNHEY and CDR2 SVGAGI. J gave up 1 base and V 7 bases, and 8 bases lay outside the gene matches.

The V call is TRBV7-2, the J call TRBJ2-5; D is uncertain. The CDR3 loop spans 13 amino acids. V was shortened by 0 bases and J by 8 bases, with 10 bases between the two germline ends. The germline V gene encodes CDR1 SGHTA and CDR2 FQGNSA. CDR3 DNA sequence: TGTGCCAGCAGCTTAGCCCCCCCAGGCACCCAGTACTTC. This translates into CASSLAPPGTQYF.

This chain connects TRBV30 to TRBJ2-1; 8 nucleotides line up with TRBD1. Trimming at V came to 4 bases and at J to 2 bases, leaving 4 bases not matched to a gene. Germline CDR1 GTSNPN, CDR2 SVGIG (reference sequence). This CDR3 is built from 14 residues. The CDR3 region is CAWTPGQAYNEQFF. CDR3 sequence (DNA): TGTGCCTGGACGCCGGGACAGGCCTACAATGAGCAGTTCTTC.

The J gene is TRBJ1-5, the V gene TRBV19; D is unresolved. There are 15 residues in the CDR3. Deletions cut 7 bases from V and 0 bases from J, with 13 bases between. CDR1 is LNHDA and CDR2 is SQIVND in the germline V gene (reference sequence). DNA of the CDR3: TGTGCCAGTAACTCCCTTCGAGGTAGCAATCAGCCCCAGCATTTT. Translated: CASNSLRGSNQPQHF.

The chain carries TRBV30 and TRBJ1-1; D call uncertain. The CDR3 consists of 12 residues. Trimming took 0 bases from V and 9 from J, leaving 11 bases between them. Germline V lookup: CDR1 GTSNPN, CDR2 SVGIG (reference sequence). This CDR3 is CAWSVQGGKAFF. The CDR3 DNA reads TGTGCCTGGAGTGTACAAGGAGGTAAAGCTTTCTTT.

The rearrangement links TRBV6-6 to TRBJ2-5; 7 positions match TRBD1. Germline CDR1 is MNHNY and CDR2 is SVGAGI (reference sequence). This CDR3 has 12 amino acids. V shed 5 bases, J shed 3 bases, and the junction held 0 bases outside the gene matches. The CDR3 DNA sequence: TGTGCCAGCAGTCAGGGGGAAGAGACCCAGTACTTC. The encoded protein is CASSQGEETQYF.

The chain combines TRBV11-2 with TRBJ2-7; the D call may be TRBD1 or TRBD2 (5 bases each). The V gene lost 7 bases and the J gene lost 6 bases, with 16 bases spanning the gap. Germline V gene lookup returns CDR1 SGHAT and CDR2 FQNNGV. The CDR3 is 13 residues long. CDR3 bases: TGTGCCAGCACCCAAACGCGTGGGGGCGAGCAGTACTTC. Residues: CASTQTRGGEQYF. Combining the CDR3 with reference TRBV11-2 and TRBJ2-7 gives the whole variable domain EAGVAQSPRYKIIEKRQSVAFWCNPISGHATLYWYQQILGQGPKLLIQFQNNGVVDDSQLPKDRFSAERLKGVDSTLKIQPAKLEDSAVYLCASTQTRGGEQYFGPGTRLTVT.

V and J are TRBV19 and TRBJ1-6, with no clear D. The germline V and J ends were trimmed by 3 bases and 2 bases, with 14 bases remaining between them. Germline assignment: CDR1 LNHDA and CDR2 SQIVND (reference sequence). This CDR3 has 17 residues. CDR3: CASSMVWDRTYNSPLHF. Here the CDR3 DNA reads TGTGCCAGTAGTATGGTGTGGGATCGGACCTATAATTCACCCCTCCACTTT.

The genes are TRBV9 and TRBJ2-1; no clear D. The CDR3 is made up of 16 amino acids. Germline CDR1 reads SGDLS; CDR2 reads YYNGEE. V gave up 1 base and J gave up 0 bases, with 11 bases separating them. In DNA, the CDR3 is TGTGCCAGCAGCGTATTAGGCGGATACTCCTACAATGAGCAGTTCTTC. Protein: CASSVLGGYSYNEQFF.

The V call is TRBV10-2, the J call TRBJ1-1; the match to TRBD1 covers 12 bases. The CDR3 length is 15 residues. CDR1 WSHSY and CDR2 SAAADI come from the germline V gene. J gave up 8 bases and V 4 bases, and 8 bases lay outside the gene matches. The CDR3 DNA is TGCGCCAGCAGTGCCCTGGGACAGGGGGCCTCGGAAGCTTTCTTT. Amino acids: CASSALGQGASEAFF.

This chain joins TRBV5-4 and TRBJ2-7; D may be TRBD1 (6 bases). The V gene lost 5 bases and the J gene lost 5 bases, with 20 bases spanning the gap. The CDR3 is 15 amino acids. Looked up from germline, CDR1 is SGHNT and CDR2 is YYREEE (reference sequence). The CDR3 reads CASRRDTSHIDEQYF. CDR3 coding DNA: TGTGCCAGCAGACGGGACACCTCACACATAGACGAGCAGTACTTC.

The chain's CDR3 is CASSLKIGPLHF. The CDR3 DNA is TGTGCCAGCAGCTTAAAGATAGGACCCCTCCACTTT. This chain joins TRBV3-1 (or the pseudogene TRBV3-2) and TRBJ1-6; D gene uncertain. V shed 5 bases and J shed 12 bases, with 11 bases lying between them. CDR1 LGHDT and CDR2 YNNKEL come from the germline V gene (reference sequence). CDR3 size: 12 residues.

The chain is built from TRBV13 and TRBJ2-7; 8 nucleotides match TRBD2. CDR1 and CDR2 from the germline V gene are PRHDT and FYEKMQ (reference sequence). V lost 0 bases, J lost 3 bases, and 7 bases stayed unmatched. This CDR3 spans 16 amino acids. CDR3 protein: CASSLGGVGTSYEQYF. In DNA, the CDR3 is TGTGCCAGCAGCTTAGGAGGGGTAGGGACTAGCTACGAGCAGTACTTC.

The rearrangement joins TRBV7-9 to TRBJ2-7; TRBD2 aligns across 11 bases. CDR3 size: 15 residues. Germline loops: CDR1 SEHNR, CDR2 FQNEAQ (reference sequence). With 2 bases clipped from V and 5 bases from J, the junction kept 5 bases outside the gene matches. The CDR3 coding sequence is TGTGCCAGCAGCTTAACGTCTAGCGGGGGGCACGAGCAGTACTTC. Protein: CASSLTSSGGHEQYF.

The chain links TRBV6-4 to TRBJ2-1; 14 bases line up with TRBD2. The CDR3 runs to 16 residues. V lost 8 bases to trimming and J lost 5 bases; unmatched junction nucleotides: 8. Per germline, CDR1 MRHNA and CDR2 SNTAGT. DNA of the CDR3: TGTGCCAGCGGAAGGACTAGCGGGGGGCCAAACAATGAGCAGTTCTTC. Residues: CASGRTSGGPNNEQFF.

This rearrangement joins TRBV6-6 to TRBJ1-4; 7 bases align to TRBD1. Germline CDR1 and CDR2: MNHNY and SVGAGI (reference sequence). The J segment lost 0 bases and the V segment lost 6 bases, leaving 4 bases of the junction unmatched. This CDR3 contains 15 residues. The CDR3 DNA is TGTGCCAGCAGGCCCGGGACAGCAACTAATGAAAAACTGTTTTTT. The encoded protein is CASRPGTATNEKLFF.

Of note for this clone: The junction and the germline gene differ at one end; a read error may be behind it. This chain connects TRBV7-9 to TRBJ1-6; 9 bases map to TRBD1. CDR1 SEHNR and CDR2 FQNEAQ come from the germline V gene (reference sequence). The CDR3 is 14 residues long. The CDR3 protein is CASTPGQGNSALHF. The CDR3 coding sequence is TGTGCCAGCACCCCCGGACAGGGGAATTCAGCCCTCCACTTT.

This clone was seen just once. The chain couples TRBV7-9 to TRBJ1-1; D possibly corresponds to TRBD1 (6 bases). The V end was cut by 5 bases, the J end by 0 bases, with 19 bases between. Germline V gives CDR1 SEHNR, CDR2 FQNEAQ (reference sequence). The CDR3 loop spans 17 amino acids. CDR3 nucleotide sequence: TGTGCCAGCAGCCGCACCCCCCGACGGGACATGAACACTGAAGCTTTCTTT. Protein product: CASSRTPRRDMNTEAFF. The whole variable domain, remainder taken from reference TRBV7-9 and TRBJ1-1, is DTGVSQNPRHKITKRGQNVTFRCDPISEHNRLYWYRQTLGQGPEFLTYFQNEAQLEKSRLLSDRFSAERPKGSFSTLEIQRTEQGDSAMYLCASSRTPRRDMNTEAFFGQGTRLTVV.

V and J are TRBV6-1 and TRBJ1-1, with 7 bases that match TRBD1. Germline CDR1 reads MNHNS; CDR2 reads SASEGT. CDR3 length: 16 amino acids. J was trimmed by 6 bases and V by 4 bases; bases with no gene match: 14. The CDR3 bases are TGTGCCAGCAGTGGAAACAGGGGAGGGATGCGCGCTGAAGCTTTCTTT. Translated, it gives CASSGNRGGMRAEAFF.